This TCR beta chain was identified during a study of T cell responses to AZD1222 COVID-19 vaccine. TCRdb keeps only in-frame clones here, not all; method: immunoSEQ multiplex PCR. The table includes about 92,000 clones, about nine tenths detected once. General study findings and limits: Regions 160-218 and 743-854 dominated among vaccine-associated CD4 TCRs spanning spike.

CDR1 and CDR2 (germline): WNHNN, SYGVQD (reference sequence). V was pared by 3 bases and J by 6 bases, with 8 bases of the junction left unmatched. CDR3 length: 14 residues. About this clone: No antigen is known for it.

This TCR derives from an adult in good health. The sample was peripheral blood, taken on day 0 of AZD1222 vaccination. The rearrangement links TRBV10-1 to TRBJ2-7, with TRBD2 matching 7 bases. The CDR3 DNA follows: TGCGCCAGCAGTGACGTTGGGAGGGTTTCCGAGCAGTACTTC. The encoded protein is CASSDVGRVSEQYF.